These T cell receptor beta chains were read from a single sample in a study of shared clonotypes between healthy human individuals. The repertoire was sequenced with immunoSEQ multiplex PCR; TCRdb's copy has only in-frame clones and lacks some. The sample has 450,000 to 550,000 clones, roughly 78% seen once. Sequencing was performed on PBMCs. The receptors originated from a woman aged 40 to 50 in good health. Some clones in this sample may be carry-over from other donors' samples. Each CDR3 is given with its conserved first and last residue. D genes are given only for firm matches. Size tells how often a clone was seen (once, few, many) or the class of an expanded clone, and some rows leave it out.

V,D,J,size,CDR3,DNA
TRBV6-5,-,TRBJ1-1,few,CASSRQSTSTEAFF,TGTGCCAGCAGTCGACAATCTACGAGCACTGAAGCTTTCTTT
TRBV7-3,-,TRBJ2-5,-,CASSLRGGRGETQYF,TGTGCCAGCAGCTTAAGAGGGGGAAGGGGAGAGACCCAGTACTTC
TRBV18,-,TRBJ2-7,-,CASSPRTEAMEQYF,TGTGCCAGCTCACCACGCACGGAAGCAATGGAGCAGTACTTC
TRBV11-2,-,TRBJ2-1,-,CASSPLGYEQFF,TGTGCCAGCAGTCCGTTGGGGTATGAGCAGTTCTTC
TRBV18,-,TRBJ2-7,-,CASAHGAPYF,TGTGCCAGCGCCCACGGGGCCCCGTACTTC
TRBV5-1,-,TRBJ2-1,-,CASSPAGGPGTNEQFF,TGCGCCAGCAGCCCCGCCGGCGGGCCTGGTACCAATGAGCAGTTCTTC
TRBV7-7,TRBD2,TRBJ2-5,-,CASSRREGRAETQYF,TGTGCCAGCAGCCGACGGGAGGGGCGGGCAGAGACCCAGTACTTC
TRBV7-8,TRBD1,TRBJ1-1,-,CASSLYDRGNTEAFF,TGTGCCAGCAGCTTATACGACAGGGGGAACACTGAAGCTTTCTTT
TRBV5-1,-,TRBJ2-1,-,CASSSRQGFNEQFF,TGCGCCAGCAGCTCCCGGCAAGGCTTCAATGAGCAGTTCTTC
TRBV4-3,-,TRBJ1-1,-,CASSQDGHVAFF,TGCGCCAGCAGCCAAGATGGCCATGTGGCTTTCTTT
TRBV4-2,TRBD2,TRBJ2-7,-,CASSQDPTPVAGGYSPYEQYF,TGTGCCAGCAGCCAAGACCCCACGCCCGTAGCGGGAGGGTATTCGCCCTACGAGCAGTACTTC
TRBV5-1,TRBD1,TRBJ1-5,-,CASSPIPLQGANQPQHF,TGCGCCAGCAGCCCCATACCCTTACAGGGGGCAAATCAGCCCCAGCATTTT
TRBV5-4,TRBD1,TRBJ1-3,few,CASSLKQGVSPLSGNTIYF,TGTGCCAGCAGCTTGAAGCAGGGGGTCTCCCCTCTCTCTGGAAACACCATATATTTT
TRBV5-1,-,TRBJ2-7,-,CASSLSPDYEQYF,TGCGCCAGCAGCTTGTCCCCGGACTACGAGCAGTACTTC
TRBV19,-,TRBJ2-7,-,CASRARGVASIEQYF,TGTGCCAGTAGAGCCCGAGGCGTAGCGTCGATCGAGCAGTACTTC
TRBV28,TRBD2,TRBJ2-5,-,CASSSLRTRQDNRGAQYF,TGTGCCAGCAGTTCCCTTCGAACTCGGCAGGACAACCGGGGGGCCCAGTACTTC
TRBV28,-,TRBJ1-5,few,CASRTGDGQPQHF,TGTGCCAGCAGGACAGGCGACGGTCAGCCCCAGCATTTT
TRBV7-9,-,TRBJ1-3,-,CASSRGQHPGNTIYF,TGTGCCAGCAGCCGGGGTCAACATCCTGGAAACACCATATATTTT
TRBV9,-,TRBJ1-2,-,CASSVSMSGVDGYTF,TGTGCCAGCAGCGTATCCATGTCAGGGGTAGATGGCTACACCTTC
TRBV15,-,TRBJ1-5,few,CATSRKSDNQPQHF,TGTGCCACCAGCAGAAAGTCCGACAATCAGCCCCAGCATTTT
TRBV7-9,TRBD2,TRBJ2-1,-,CASSLAGLAGGPGNEQFF,TGTGCCAGCAGCTTAGCTGGACTAGCGGGAGGGCCGGGGAATGAGCAGTTCTTC
TRBV9,TRBD1,TRBJ1-2,once,CASSGYGDSSNYGYTF,TGTGCCAGCAGCGGTTACGGGGACAGCTCTAACTATGGCTACACCTTC
TRBV28,TRBD2,TRBJ2-7,-,CASRPGLAGEEQYF,TGTGCCAGCAGGCCGGGACTAGCGGGAGAGGAGCAGTACTTC
TRBV6-5,TRBD2,TRBJ2-2,once,CASRLDFAGAGELFF,TGTGCCAGCAGGCTGGATTTCGCGGGGGCCGGGGAGCTGTTTTTT
TRBV25-1,-,TRBJ2-1,-,CASSPPRLYYNEQFF,TGTGCCAGCAGCCCCCCGAGGTTGTACTACAATGAGCAGTTCTTC
TRBV5-1,TRBD2,TRBJ2-1,-,CASSLEPGTSGIPYNEQFF,TGCGCCAGCAGCTTGGAGCCGGGGACTAGCGGGATCCCATACAATGAGCAGTTCTTC
TRBV29-1,-,TRBJ1-1,many,CSVEQGETEAFF,TGCAGCGTTGAACAGGGTGAGACTGAAGCTTTCTTT
TRBV27,-,TRBJ2-2,-,CASSLLGAGELFF,TGTGCCAGCAGCCTATTGGGGGCCGGGGAGCTGTTTTTT
TRBV7-9,TRBD1,TRBJ2-3,once,CASSLLQGATDTQYF,TGTGCCAGCAGCTTATTGCAGGGGGCCACAGATACGCAGTATTTT
TRBV7-9,-,TRBJ1-1,once,CASSPRSQGGAFF,TGTGCCAGCAGCCCCAGGTCACAGGGAGGAGCTTTCTTT
TRBV18,-,TRBJ2-7,-,CASSPPGQGAGEYEQYF,TGTGCCAGCTCACCACCAGGACAGGGAGCGGGAGAGTACGAGCAGTACTTC
TRBV6-1,-,TRBJ1-2,-,CASSEALGQNYGYTF,TGTGCCAGCAGTGAAGCGCTGGGACAAAACTATGGCTACACCTTC
TRBV4-3,TRBD1,TRBJ2-1,-,CASSQTGQGTNEQFF,TGCGCCAGCAGCCAGACGGGACAGGGGACGAATGAGCAGTTCTTC
TRBV11-2,-,TRBJ2-7,-,CASSLYDKGPYEQYF,TGTGCCAGCAGCCTATATGACAAAGGCCCCTACGAGCAGTACTTC
TRBV7-3,-,TRBJ2-3,-,CASSLTGSGTQYF,TGTGCCAGCAGCTTAACTGGCTCGGGTACGCAGTATTTT
TRBV7-2,-,TRBJ1-1,-,CASKGQLNTEAFF,TGTGCCAGCAAAGGACAGCTGAACACTGAAGCTTTCTTT
TRBV7-2,-,TRBJ2-1,-,CASSLRDQQFF,TGTGCCAGCAGCCTCCGGGACCAGCAGTTCTTC
TRBV6-1,-,TRBJ1-2,few,CASSPRSYGYTF,TGTGCCAGCAGTCCTCGGTCCTATGGCTACACCTTC
TRBV27,-,TRBJ1-4,-,CASSLEAARDEKLFF,TGTGCCAGCAGTTTAGAAGCAGCCCGGGATGAAAAACTGTTTTTT